This T cell receptor beta chain is drawn from a study of cytomegalovirus exposure and HLA in healthy donors. The CDR3 has 16 amino acids. Trimming at V came to 6 bases and at J to 6 bases, leaving 12 bases not matched to a gene. The germline gives CDR1 MDHEN, CDR2 SYDVKM. Data came from immunoSEQ multiplex PCR; TCRdb stores just in-frame clones and leaves some out. The sample holds some 250,000 clones, around 89% seen once. This sequence originates from a woman aged 18-29 years in good health and CMV-seronegative. The J gene is TRBJ1-5, the V gene TRBV28; 9 positions agree with TRBD1. Source material: PBMCs. The CDR3 loop reads CASSTGGAWDRQPQHF. The CDR3 DNA follows: TGTGCCAGCAGCACAGGGGGCGCCTGGGACCGTCAGCCCCAGCATTTT.